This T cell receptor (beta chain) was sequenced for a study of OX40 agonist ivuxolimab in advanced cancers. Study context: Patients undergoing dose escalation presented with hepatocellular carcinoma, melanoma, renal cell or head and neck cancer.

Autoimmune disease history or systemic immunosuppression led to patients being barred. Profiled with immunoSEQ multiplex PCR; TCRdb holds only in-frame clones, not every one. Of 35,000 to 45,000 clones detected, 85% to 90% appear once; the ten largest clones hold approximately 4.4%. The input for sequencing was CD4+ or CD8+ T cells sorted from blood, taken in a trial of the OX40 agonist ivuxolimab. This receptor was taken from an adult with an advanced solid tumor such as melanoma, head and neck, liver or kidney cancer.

CDR3 sequence: CASSQVYQSKSGEKLFF. CDR3 nucleotide sequence: TGCGCCAGCAGCCAGGTCTATCAATCAAAATCGGGAGAAAAACTGTTTTTT. The rearrangement joins TRBV4-3 to TRBJ1-4; D gene uncertain. From germline, CDR1 is LGHNA and CDR2 YSLEER. The germline V and J ends were trimmed by 3 bases and 8 bases, with 22 bases remaining between them. This CDR3 is 17 amino acids long.